A single sample gave rise to the 10 T cell receptor beta chains below, sequenced in a study of blood T cell repertoires in COVID-19. This table comes from immunoSEQ multiplex PCR, and its TCRdb copy is limited to in-frame clones, with some not included. This sample carries approximately 100,000 clones, over 75% of them seen once, and the ten largest clones take about 15%. The sequencing sample was made of peripheral blood. These receptors originate from a woman older than 75 with active or convalescent COVID-19.

This clone was counted between two and nine times. The chain employs TRBV11-2 and TRBJ2-1, with D possibly TRBD2 on 5 matching bases. Germline assignment: CDR1 SGHAT and CDR2 FQNNGV. The CDR3 is made up of 18 amino acids. Trimming shortened V by 1 base and J by 2 bases, and 18 bases separated the two germline ends. The CDR3 reads CASSLGASKRIPYNEQFF. Written as DNA, the CDR3 is TGTGCCAGCAGCTTAGGTGCTAGCAAACGCATACCCTACAATGAGCAGTTCTTC.

CDR3 sequence: CASSTDRGGHEQYF. CDR3 bases: TGTGCCAGCAGCACCGACAGGGGCGGCCACGAGCAGTACTTC. The chain recombines TRBV6-6 with TRBJ2-7; 8 positions agree with TRBD1. This CDR3 has 14 residues. Losses at the gene ends were 6 bases for V and 5 bases for J; bases not matched to a gene: 9. Germline CDR1 MNHNY, CDR2 SVGAGI (reference sequence).

The V gene is TRBV2, the J gene TRBJ2-3, with D perhaps TRBD2 (6 bases). Germline lookup yields CDR1 SNHLY and CDR2 FYNNEI. The CDR3 totals 17 residues. CDR3 coding DNA: TGTGTCCAGCACCGTCCGGGGGACTCATCTGCGGTGAGCACGCAGTATTTT. Its translation is CVQHRPGDSSAVSTQYF.

In DNA form, the CDR3 reads TGTGCCAGCCAAGGGACTCCCTTCACAGATACGCAGTATTTT. Translated: CASQGTPFTDTQYF. V and J are TRBV6-5 and TRBJ2-3; D possibly corresponds to TRBD2 (6 bases). The germline CDR1 and CDR2 sequences are MNHEY and SVGAGI. The CDR3 sequence is 14 residues long. V lost 8 bases and J lost 2, with 14 bases in between.

The V and J genes are TRBV29-1 and TRBJ1-1; 9 nucleotides align to TRBD1. The CDR3 runs 13 residues. V shed 1 base and J 6 bases; nucleotides not matched to a gene: 3. The germline gives CDR1 SQVTM, CDR2 ANQGSEA. Written as DNA, the CDR3 is TGCAGCGTTGAAGTGGGACAGGGCTCTGAAGCTTTCTTT. Its translation: CSVEVGQGSEAFF.

V gene TRBV5-6 combines with J gene TRBJ2-7; D possibly corresponds to TRBD2 (6 bases). V shed 4 bases and J shed 3 bases, with 17 bases lying between them. This CDR3 is built from 15 residues. The germline V gene has CDR1 SGHDT and CDR2 YYEEEE. CDR3 protein: CASSHLGRRIYEQYF. In DNA, the CDR3 is TGTGCCAGCAGCCATCTCGGGAGACGAATCTACGAGCAGTACTTC.

J is TRBJ2-3 and V is TRBV18; a possible D gene is TRBD2 (6 bases). Trimming stripped 6 bases from V and 5 bases from J, with 12 bases between. CDR3 length: 13 amino acids. CDR1 and CDR2 from the germline V gene are KGHSH and LQKENI. In DNA form, the CDR3 reads TGTGCCAGCTCCGAGGGACTCCTAGATACGCAGTATTTT. The encoded protein is CASSEGLLDTQYF.

This chain joins TRBV4-1 and TRBJ2-5, with D tentatively TRBD1 (6 bases). Germline V CDR1 and CDR2: MGHRA, YSYEKL. The CDR3 consists of 16 residues. Deletions cut 0 bases from V and 5 bases from J, with 16 bases between. The CDR3 DNA reads as TGCGCCAGCAGCCAAGATGGGGTCGGACAGTGGGAGACCCAGTACTTC. Translation: CASSQDGVGQWETQYF.

The chain carries TRBV27 and TRBJ2-5; perhaps TRBD2 as D (6 bases). Trimming left V 0 bases short and J 5 bases short, with 19 bases between. The CDR3 spans 17 residues. Germline CDR1 and CDR2: MNHEY and SMNVEV (reference sequence). The CDR3 DNA follows: TGTGCCAGCAGTTTATCGTCTGGGGCAGCTGGGAGGGAGACCCAGTACTTC. Translating gives CASSLSSGAAGRETQYF.

This clone has a single count. It may be a read error: a sequence one base away is much more abundant. The chain has TRBV7-3 and TRBJ2-1; 9 bases fit TRBD2. The CDR3 is 14 residues long. The ends lost 3 bases at V and 3 bases at J; junction bases unmatched: 0. Germline V gives CDR1 SGHTA, CDR2 FQGTGA. CDR3 amino acids: CASSLTSGYNEQFF. CDR3 bases: TGTGCCAGCAGCTTGACTAGCGGCTACAATGAGCAGTTCTTC.